Each of the 16 T cell receptor beta chains below was sequenced from the same sample in a study of neurological immune-mediated disorders. A single record per CDR3 protein comes from TCRdb applying MiXCR to the 5' RACE reads. The table shows 31,000 or so distinct CDR3 sequences, with roughly 1.6% occurring only once. Sequencing used PBMCs. These receptors came from a woman aged 25 to 45 with multiple sclerosis.

This clonotype was observed many times. V usage is TRBV20-1 and J usage is TRBJ1-2, with D hard to call. Germline V gene data show CDR1 as DFQATT and CDR2 as SNEGSKA (reference sequence). CDR3 size: 12 residues. The V gene lost 2 bases and the J gene lost 2 bases, with 6 bases spanning the gap. CDR3 sequence (DNA): TGCAGTGCTAGAAAGGGAAACTATGGCTACACCTTC. It specifies CSARKGNYGYTF.

This clonotype was detected ten times or more. This rearrangement joins TRBV15 to TRBJ2-5, with a possible D match to TRBD2 (7 bases). CDR3 length: 16 residues. The germline V gene has CDR1 LNHNV and CDR2 YYDKDF (reference sequence). The germline V and J ends were trimmed by 1 base and 5 bases, with 17 bases remaining between them. The CDR3 sequence is CATSRVGGRRVETQYF. The DNA for the CDR3 is TGTGCCACCAGCAGAGTGGGGGGGCGCCGGGTGGAGACCCAGTACTTC.

This clonotype was recorded at least ten times. This chain uses TRBV3-1 with TRBJ2-2; D unresolved. The germline gives CDR1 LGHDT, CDR2 YNNKEL (reference sequence). Trimming shortened V by 1 base and J by 7 bases, and 13 bases separated the two germline ends. This CDR3 spans 15 amino acids. CDR3 in DNA: TGTGCCAGCAGCCAAGTTATGTTTGTAGGCGGGGAGCTGTTTTTT. Its translation: CASSQVMFVGGELFF.

The table lists this clonotype with many counts. CDR3 coding DNA: TGTGCCAGCAGTCCGGGCTACGGGGGAGAGACCCAGTACTTC. Translated: CASSPGYGGETQYF. The chain recombines TRBV12-3 or TRBV12-4 with TRBJ2-5; D may be TRBD2 (6 bases). Trimming took off 5 bases at V and 4 bases at J, with 14 bases between the two ends. CDR3 length equals 14 residues.

This clonotype was seen at least ten times. The V and J genes are TRBV29-1 and TRBJ2-5, with D possibly matching TRBD2 (6 bases). The V gene's germline CDR1 is SQVTM and CDR2 ANQGSEA. CDR3 length equals 14 residues. V was clipped by 3 bases and J by 4 bases, with 15 bases between them. The CDR3 here is CSVEPGLGLETQYF. The CDR3 DNA is TGCAGCGTTGAGCCGGGACTTGGGTTAGAGACCCAGTACTTC.

This clonotype was recorded many times. The V gene is TRBV29-1, the J gene TRBJ1-2; no definite D call. The CDR3 is 13 amino acids. From germline, CDR1 is SQVTM and CDR2 ANQGSEA. Trimming took 4 bases from V and 4 from J, leaving 13 bases between them. In DNA form, the CDR3 reads TGCAGCGTTGTGGCCGGGAGCGGCTATGGCTACACCTTC. This translates into CSVVAGSGYGYTF.

This clonotype was seen ten or more times. V gene TRBV6-5 combines with J gene TRBJ2-7; 7 bases are a match to TRBD2. CDR3 length: 14 amino acids. Germline V CDR1 and CDR2: MNHEY, SVGAGI. V lost 2 bases to trimming and J lost 4 bases; unmatched junction nucleotides: 5. The CDR3 DNA reads TGTGCCAGCAGTTACCCGGGGGGAGATTACGAGCAGTACTTC. The encoded protein is CASSYPGGDYEQYF.

This clonotype was observed many times. The rearrangement links TRBV25-1 to TRBJ2-7; TRBD1 matches at 7 bases. CDR1 and CDR2 (germline): MGHDK, SYGVNS. The junction had 3 bases not matched to a gene; V was cut back by 8 bases and J by 2 bases. The CDR3 contains 12 residues. The CDR3 DNA reads as TGTGCCAGCGGAGGACAGGCCTACGAGCAGTACTTC. It codes for CASGGQAYEQYF.

This clonotype came up many times. The J gene is TRBJ1-1, the V gene TRBV9; possibly TRBD1 for D (6 bases). The CDR3 contains 12 residues. Trimming took off 3 bases at V and 6 bases at J, with 9 bases between the two ends. Germline V CDR1 and CDR2: SGDLS, YYNGEE. Here the CDR3 DNA reads TGTGCCAGCAGCGCTGGGACACCTGAAGCTTTCTTT. Protein sequence: CASSAGTPEAFF. Full variable domain (missing parts from reference TRBV9 and TRBJ1-1): DSGVTQTPKHLITATGQRVTLRCSPRSGDLSVYWYQQSLDQGLQFLIQYYNGEERAKGNILERFSAQQFPDLHSELNLSSLELGDSALYFCASSAGTPEAFFGQGTRLTVV.

This clonotype has at least ten counts. The chain joins TRBV12-3 or TRBV12-4 to TRBJ1-2; D remains unclear. The CDR3 spans 14 residues. The V end lost 7 bases, the J end lost 6 bases, and 18 bases lay between the germline ends. CDR3 nucleotide sequence: TGTGCCAGCAACCGCCGGGGATGGGGAGATGGCTACACCTTC. Encoded protein: CASNRRGWGDGYTF.

This clonotype was recorded many times. The chain links TRBV5-6 to TRBJ2-1; D might be TRBD2 (6 bases). In germline, CDR1 is SGHDT, CDR2 YYEEEE. Deletions cut 5 bases from V and 2 bases from J, with 14 bases between. CDR3 length equals 15 residues. CDR3 region: CASREGLSAYNEQFF. In DNA form, the CDR3 reads TGTGCCAGCAGGGAGGGTTTGTCGGCCTACAATGAGCAGTTCTTC.

This clonotype occurred many times. The chain combines TRBV5-6 with TRBJ2-7; D uncertain. Germline V gene sequence: CDR1 SGHDT, CDR2 YYEEEE. Trimming removed 4 bases at V and 1 base at J, with 6 bases between. The CDR3 loop spans 12 amino acids. In nucleotides, the CDR3 is TGTGCCAGCAGCCATCGGTCCTACGAGCAGTACTTC. Its translation: CASSHRSYEQYF.

This clonotype was picked up many times. The chain has TRBV20-1 and TRBJ2-7; 7 bases match TRBD1. The CDR3 extends over 13 amino acids. With 1 base clipped from V and 2 bases from J, the junction kept 2 bases outside the gene matches. The germline CDR1 and CDR2 sequences are DFQATT and SNEGSKA (reference sequence). The CDR3 DNA follows: TGCAGTGCTAGAGGGGACAGCCCCTACGAGCAGTACTTC. Its translation is CSARGDSPYEQYF.

This clonotype was observed at least ten times. The gene calls are TRBV12-3 or TRBV12-4 and TRBJ2-3; D is unclear. The V gene lost 8 bases and the J gene lost 2 bases, with 8 bases spanning the gap. The CDR3 is made up of 12 amino acids. The CDR3 nucleotides read TGTGCCAGCGGCTTCTACACAGATACGCAGTATTTT. The encoded protein is CASGFYTDTQYF.

Concerning this clonotype itself: A read error is possible here, since a much larger clone lies one base away. The J gene is TRBJ2-7, the V gene TRBV6-6; D call uncertain. V was trimmed by 6 bases and J by 0 bases, leaving 6 bases between them. The CDR3 consists of 12 residues. CDR1 is MNHNY and CDR2 is SVGAGI in the germline V gene (reference sequence). The CDR3 DNA reads as TGTGCCAGCAGACCCGGCTCCTACGAGCAGTACTTC. It specifies CASRPGSYEQYF.

This clonotype was observed many times. The chain carries TRBV18 and TRBJ2-7; 8 positions agree with TRBD2. Germline assignment: CDR1 KGHSH and CDR2 LQKENI. Trimming cost V 1 base and J 3 bases; bases outside gene matches: 5. There are 15 residues in the CDR3. CDR3 DNA: TGTGCCAGCTCACCACAAACAGGGACTAGCTACGAGCAGTACTTC. It is translated as CASSPQTGTSYEQYF.